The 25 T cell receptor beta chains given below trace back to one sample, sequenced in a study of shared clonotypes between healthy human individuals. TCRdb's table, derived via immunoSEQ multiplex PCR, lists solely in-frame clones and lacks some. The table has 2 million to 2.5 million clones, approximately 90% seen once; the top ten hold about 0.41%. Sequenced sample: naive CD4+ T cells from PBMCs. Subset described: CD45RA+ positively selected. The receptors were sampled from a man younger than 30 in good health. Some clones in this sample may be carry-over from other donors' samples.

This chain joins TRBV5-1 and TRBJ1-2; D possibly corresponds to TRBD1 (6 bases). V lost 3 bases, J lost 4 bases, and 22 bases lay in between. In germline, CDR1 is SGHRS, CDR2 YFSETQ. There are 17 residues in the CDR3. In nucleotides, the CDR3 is TGCGCCAGCAGCTGGGAATCCGGACAAACAGGGCCCTATGGCTACACCTTC. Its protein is CASSWESGQTGPYGYTF.

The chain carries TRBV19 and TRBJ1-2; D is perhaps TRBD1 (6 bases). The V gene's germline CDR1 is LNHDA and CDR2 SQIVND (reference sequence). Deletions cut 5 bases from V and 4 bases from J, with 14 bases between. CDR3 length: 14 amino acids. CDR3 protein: CASSPRGTSYGYTF. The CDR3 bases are TGTGCCAGTAGTCCCAGAGGGACAAGCTATGGCTACACCTTC.

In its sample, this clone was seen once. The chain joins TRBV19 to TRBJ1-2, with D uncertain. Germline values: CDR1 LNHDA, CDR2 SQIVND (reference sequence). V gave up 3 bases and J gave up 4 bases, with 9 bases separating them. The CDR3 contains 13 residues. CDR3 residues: CASSIAQFYGYTF. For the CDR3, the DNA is TGTGCCAGTAGTATTGCGCAGTTCTATGGCTACACCTTC.

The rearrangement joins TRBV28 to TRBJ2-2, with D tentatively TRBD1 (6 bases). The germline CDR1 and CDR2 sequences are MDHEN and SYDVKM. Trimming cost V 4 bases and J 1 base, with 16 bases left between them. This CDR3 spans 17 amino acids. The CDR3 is CASSSHRWGQNTGELFF. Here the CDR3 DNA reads TGTGCCAGCAGTTCCCACCGGTGGGGACAGAACACCGGGGAGCTGTTTTTT.

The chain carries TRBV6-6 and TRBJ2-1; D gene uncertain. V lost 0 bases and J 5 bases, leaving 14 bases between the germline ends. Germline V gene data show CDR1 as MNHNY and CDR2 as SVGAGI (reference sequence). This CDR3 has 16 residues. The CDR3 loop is CASSYSSVNSHNEQFF. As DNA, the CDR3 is TGTGCCAGCAGTTACTCGTCGGTTAACAGCCACAATGAGCAGTTCTTC.

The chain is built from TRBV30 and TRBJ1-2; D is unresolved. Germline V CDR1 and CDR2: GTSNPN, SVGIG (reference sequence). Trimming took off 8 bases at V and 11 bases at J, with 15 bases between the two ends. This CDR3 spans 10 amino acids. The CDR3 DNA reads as TGTGCCCGGCTGGACGGATCGTACACCTTC. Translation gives CARLDGSYTF. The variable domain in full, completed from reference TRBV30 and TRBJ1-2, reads SQTIHQWPATLVQPVGSPLSLECTVEGTSNPNLYWYRQAAGRGLQLLFYSVGIGQISSEVPQNLSASRPQDRQFILSSKKLLLSDSGFYLCARLDGSYTFGSGTRLTVV.

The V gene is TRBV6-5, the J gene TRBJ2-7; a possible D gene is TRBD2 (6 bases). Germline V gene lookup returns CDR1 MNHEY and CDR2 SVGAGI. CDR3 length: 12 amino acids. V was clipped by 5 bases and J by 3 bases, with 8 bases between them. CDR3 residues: CASSLGGYEQYF. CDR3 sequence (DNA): TGTGCCAGCAGTCTCGGGGGCTACGAGCAGTACTTC.

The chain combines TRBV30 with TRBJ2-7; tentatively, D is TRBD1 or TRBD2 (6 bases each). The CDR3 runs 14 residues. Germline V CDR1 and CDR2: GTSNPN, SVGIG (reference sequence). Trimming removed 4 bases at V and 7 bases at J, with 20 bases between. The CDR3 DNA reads TGTGCCTGGAAGACAACGAGGGGGGTTGGGGAGCAGTACTTC. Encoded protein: CAWKTTRGVGEQYF.

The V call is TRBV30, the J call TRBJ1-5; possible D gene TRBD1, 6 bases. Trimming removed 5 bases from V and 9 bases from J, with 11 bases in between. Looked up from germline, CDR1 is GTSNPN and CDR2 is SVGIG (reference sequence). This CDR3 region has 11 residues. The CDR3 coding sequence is TGTGCCTGGGCGAAGGGGGGGCCCCAGCATTTT. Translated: CAWAKGGPQHF.

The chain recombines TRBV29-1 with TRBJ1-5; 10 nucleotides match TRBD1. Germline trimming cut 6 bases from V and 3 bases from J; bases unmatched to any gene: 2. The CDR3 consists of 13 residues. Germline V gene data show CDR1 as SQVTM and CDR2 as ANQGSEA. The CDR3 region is CSVTGGVNQPQHF. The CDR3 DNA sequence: TGCAGCGTGACAGGGGGCGTCAATCAGCCCCAGCATTTT.

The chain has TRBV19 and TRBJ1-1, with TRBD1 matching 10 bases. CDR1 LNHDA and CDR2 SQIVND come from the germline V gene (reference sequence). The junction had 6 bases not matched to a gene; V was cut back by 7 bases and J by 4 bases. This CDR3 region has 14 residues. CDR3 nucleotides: TGTGCCAGTAAGCGGGACAGGGGCACCACTGAAGCTTTCTTT. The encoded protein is CASKRDRGTTEAFF. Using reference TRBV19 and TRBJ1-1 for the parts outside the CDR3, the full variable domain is DGGITQSPKYLFRKEGQNVTLSCEQNLNHDAMYWYRQDPGQGLRLIYYSQIVNDFQKGDIAEGYSVSREKKESFPLTVTSAQKNPTAFYLCASKRDRGTTEAFFGQGTRLTVV.

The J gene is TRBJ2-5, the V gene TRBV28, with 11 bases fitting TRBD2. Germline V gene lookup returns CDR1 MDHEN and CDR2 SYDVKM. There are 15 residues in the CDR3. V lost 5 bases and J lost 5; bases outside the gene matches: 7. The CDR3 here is CASSPSTSGIETQYF. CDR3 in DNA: TGTGCCAGCAGTCCTTCGACTAGCGGGATTGAGACCCAGTACTTC. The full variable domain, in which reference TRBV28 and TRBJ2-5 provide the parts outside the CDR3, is DVKVTQSSRYLVKRTGEKVFLECVQDMDHENMFWYRQDPGLGLRLIYFSYDVKMKEKGDIPEGYSVSREKKERFSLILESASTNQTSMYLCASSPSTSGIETQYFGPGTRLLVL.

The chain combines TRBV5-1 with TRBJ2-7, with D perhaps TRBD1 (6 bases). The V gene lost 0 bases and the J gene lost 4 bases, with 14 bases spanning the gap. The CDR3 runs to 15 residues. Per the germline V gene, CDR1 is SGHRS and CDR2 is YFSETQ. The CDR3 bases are TGCGCCAGCAGCTTGGTTTCCGGACAGAGTTACGAGCAGTACTTC. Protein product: CASSLVSGQSYEQYF.

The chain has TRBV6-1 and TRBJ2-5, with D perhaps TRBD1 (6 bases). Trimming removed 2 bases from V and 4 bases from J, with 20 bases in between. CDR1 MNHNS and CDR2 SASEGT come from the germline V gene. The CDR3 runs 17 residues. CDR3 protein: CASSERGTPGFLETQYF. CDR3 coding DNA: TGTGCCAGCAGTGAAAGGGGGACACCCGGCTTCCTAGAGACCCAGTACTTC.

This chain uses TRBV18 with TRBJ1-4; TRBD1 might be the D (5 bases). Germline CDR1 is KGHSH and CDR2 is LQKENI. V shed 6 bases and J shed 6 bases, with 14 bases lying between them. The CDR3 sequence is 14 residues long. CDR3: CASSSTGRDEKLFF. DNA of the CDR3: TGTGCCAGCTCTTCTACCGGCAGGGATGAAAAACTGTTTTTT.

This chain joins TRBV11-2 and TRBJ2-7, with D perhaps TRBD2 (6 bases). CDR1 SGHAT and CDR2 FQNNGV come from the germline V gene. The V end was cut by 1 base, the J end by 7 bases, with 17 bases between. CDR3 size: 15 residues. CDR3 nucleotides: TGTGCCAGCAGCTTAGTAGTGGGGGGTCTAGTAGAGCAGTACTTC. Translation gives CASSLVVGGLVEQYF.

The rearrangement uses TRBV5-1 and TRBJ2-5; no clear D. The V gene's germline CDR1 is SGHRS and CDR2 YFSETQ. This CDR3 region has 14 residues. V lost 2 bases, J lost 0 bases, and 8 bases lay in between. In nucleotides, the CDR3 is TGCGCCAGCAGCTTTGGCCAGGACCAAGAGACCCAGTACTTC. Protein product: CASSFGQDQETQYF.

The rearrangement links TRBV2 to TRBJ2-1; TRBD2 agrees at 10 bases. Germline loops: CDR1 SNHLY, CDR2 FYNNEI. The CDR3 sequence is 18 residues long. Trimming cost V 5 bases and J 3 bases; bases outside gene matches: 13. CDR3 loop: CASSPGLAAQFHYNEQFF. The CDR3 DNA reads TGTGCCAGCAGTCCTGGACTAGCGGCTCAGTTCCACTACAATGAGCAGTTCTTC.

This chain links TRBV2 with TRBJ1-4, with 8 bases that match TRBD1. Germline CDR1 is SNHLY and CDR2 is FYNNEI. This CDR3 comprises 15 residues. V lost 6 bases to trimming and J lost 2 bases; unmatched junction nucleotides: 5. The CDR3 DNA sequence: TGTGCCAGCAGCCCACGGACAGGGACTAATGAAAAACTGTTTTTT. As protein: CASSPRTGTNEKLFF.

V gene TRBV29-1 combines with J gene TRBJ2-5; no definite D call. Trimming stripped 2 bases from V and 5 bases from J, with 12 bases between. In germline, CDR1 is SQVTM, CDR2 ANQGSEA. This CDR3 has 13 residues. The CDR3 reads CSVERGTVETQYF. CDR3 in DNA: TGCAGCGTTGAACGAGGTACAGTGGAGACCCAGTACTTC.

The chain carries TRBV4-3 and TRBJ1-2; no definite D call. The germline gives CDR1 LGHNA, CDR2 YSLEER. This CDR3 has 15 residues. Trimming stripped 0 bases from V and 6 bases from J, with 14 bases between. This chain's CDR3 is CASSQDRVRWDGYTF. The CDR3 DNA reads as TGCGCCAGCAGCCAAGACCGCGTACGGTGGGATGGCTACACCTTC.

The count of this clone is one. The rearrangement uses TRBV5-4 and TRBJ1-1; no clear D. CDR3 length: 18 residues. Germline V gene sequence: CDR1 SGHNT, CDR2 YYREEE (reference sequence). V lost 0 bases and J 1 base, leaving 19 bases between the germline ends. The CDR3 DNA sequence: TGTGCCAGCAGCTTGGGACTCCTCGGGGATTGGACGAACACTGAAGCTTTCTTT. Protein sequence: CASSLGLLGDWTNTEAFF.

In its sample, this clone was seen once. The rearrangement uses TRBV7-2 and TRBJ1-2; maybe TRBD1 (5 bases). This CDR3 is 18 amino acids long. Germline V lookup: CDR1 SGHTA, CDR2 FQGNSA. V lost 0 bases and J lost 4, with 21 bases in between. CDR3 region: CASSLAAGAQSGGYGYTF. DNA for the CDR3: TGTGCCAGCAGCTTAGCAGCTGGGGCGCAGAGTGGGGGCTATGGCTACACCTTC. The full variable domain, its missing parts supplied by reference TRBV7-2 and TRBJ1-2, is GAGVSQSPSNKVTEKGKDVELRCDPISGHTALYWYRQSLGQGLEFLIYFQGNSAPDKSGLPSDRFSAERTGGSVSTLTIQRTQQEDSAVYLCASSLAAGAQSGGYGYTFGSGTRLTVV.

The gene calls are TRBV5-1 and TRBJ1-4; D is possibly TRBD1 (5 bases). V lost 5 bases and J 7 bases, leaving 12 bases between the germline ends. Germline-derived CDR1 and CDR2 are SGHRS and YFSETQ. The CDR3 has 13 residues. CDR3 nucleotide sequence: TGCGCCAGCAGGGGGGAGGAAAGTGAAAAACTGTTTTTT. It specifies CASRGEESEKLFF.

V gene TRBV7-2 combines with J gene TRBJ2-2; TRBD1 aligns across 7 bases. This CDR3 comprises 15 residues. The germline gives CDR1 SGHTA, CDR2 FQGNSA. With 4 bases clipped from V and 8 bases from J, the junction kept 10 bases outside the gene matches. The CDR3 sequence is CASSSRQGGRGELFF. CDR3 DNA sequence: TGTGCCAGCAGCTCTAGACAGGGTGGAAGGGGGGAGCTGTTTTTT. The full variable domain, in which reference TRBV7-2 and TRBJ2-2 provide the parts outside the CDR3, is GAGVSQSPSNKVTEKGKDVELRCDPISGHTALYWYRQSLGQGLEFLIYFQGNSAPDKSGLPSDRFSAERTGGSVSTLTIQRTQQEDSAVYLCASSSRQGGRGELFFGEGSRLTVL.